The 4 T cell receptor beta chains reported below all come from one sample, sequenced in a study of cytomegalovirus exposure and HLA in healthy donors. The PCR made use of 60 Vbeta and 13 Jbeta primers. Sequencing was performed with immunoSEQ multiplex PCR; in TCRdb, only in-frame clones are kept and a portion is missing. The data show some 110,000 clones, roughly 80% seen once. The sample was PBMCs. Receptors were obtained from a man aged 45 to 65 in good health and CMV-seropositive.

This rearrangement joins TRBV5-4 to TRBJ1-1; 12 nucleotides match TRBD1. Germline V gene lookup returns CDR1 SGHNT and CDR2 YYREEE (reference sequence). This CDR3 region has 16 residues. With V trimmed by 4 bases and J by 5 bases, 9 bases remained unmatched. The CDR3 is CASSRDRGQGGTEAFF. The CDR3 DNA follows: TGTGCCAGCAGCAGGGACAGGGGGCAAGGTGGTACTGAAGCTTTCTTT. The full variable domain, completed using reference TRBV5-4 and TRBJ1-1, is ETGVTQSPTHLIKTRGQQVTLRCSSQSGHNTVSWYQQALGQGPQFIFQYYREEENGRGNFPPRFSGLQFPNYSSELNVNALELDDSALYLCASSRDRGQGGTEAFFGQGTRLTVV.

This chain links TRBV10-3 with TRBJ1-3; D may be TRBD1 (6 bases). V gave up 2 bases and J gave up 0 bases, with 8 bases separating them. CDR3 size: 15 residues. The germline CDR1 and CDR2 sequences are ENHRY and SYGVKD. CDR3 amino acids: CAISEQGLSGNTIYF. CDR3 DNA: TGTGCCATCAGTGAGCAGGGGCTCTCTGGAAACACCATATATTTT.

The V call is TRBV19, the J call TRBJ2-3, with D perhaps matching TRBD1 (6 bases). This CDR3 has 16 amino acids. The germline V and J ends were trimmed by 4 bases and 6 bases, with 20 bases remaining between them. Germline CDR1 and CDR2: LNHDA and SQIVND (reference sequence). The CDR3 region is CASSTRNRVSMDTQYF. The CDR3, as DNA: TGTGCCAGTAGTACTAGAAACAGGGTCAGTATGGATACGCAGTATTTT.

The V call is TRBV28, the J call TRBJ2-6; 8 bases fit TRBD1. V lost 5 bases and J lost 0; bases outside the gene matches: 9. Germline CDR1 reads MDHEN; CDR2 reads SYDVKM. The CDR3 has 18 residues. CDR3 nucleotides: TGTGCCAGCAGTCCCAGACAGGGGCCGAGCTCTGGGGCCAACGTCCTGACTTTC. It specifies CASSPRQGPSSGANVLTF.